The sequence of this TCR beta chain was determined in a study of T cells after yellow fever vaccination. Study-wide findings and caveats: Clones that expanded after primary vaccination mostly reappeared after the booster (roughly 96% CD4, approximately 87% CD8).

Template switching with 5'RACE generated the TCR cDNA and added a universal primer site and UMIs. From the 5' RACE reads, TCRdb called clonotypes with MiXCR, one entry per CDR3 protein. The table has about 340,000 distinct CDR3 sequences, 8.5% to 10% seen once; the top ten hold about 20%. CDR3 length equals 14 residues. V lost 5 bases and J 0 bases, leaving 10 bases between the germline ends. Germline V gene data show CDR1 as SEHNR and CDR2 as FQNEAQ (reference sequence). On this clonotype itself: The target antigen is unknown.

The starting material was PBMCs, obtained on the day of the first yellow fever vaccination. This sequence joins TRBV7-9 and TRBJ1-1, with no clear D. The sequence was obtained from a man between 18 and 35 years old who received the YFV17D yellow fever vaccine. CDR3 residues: CASSPFSMNTEAFF. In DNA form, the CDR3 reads TGTGCCAGCAGCCCCTTTTCTATGAACACTGAAGCTTTCTTT.